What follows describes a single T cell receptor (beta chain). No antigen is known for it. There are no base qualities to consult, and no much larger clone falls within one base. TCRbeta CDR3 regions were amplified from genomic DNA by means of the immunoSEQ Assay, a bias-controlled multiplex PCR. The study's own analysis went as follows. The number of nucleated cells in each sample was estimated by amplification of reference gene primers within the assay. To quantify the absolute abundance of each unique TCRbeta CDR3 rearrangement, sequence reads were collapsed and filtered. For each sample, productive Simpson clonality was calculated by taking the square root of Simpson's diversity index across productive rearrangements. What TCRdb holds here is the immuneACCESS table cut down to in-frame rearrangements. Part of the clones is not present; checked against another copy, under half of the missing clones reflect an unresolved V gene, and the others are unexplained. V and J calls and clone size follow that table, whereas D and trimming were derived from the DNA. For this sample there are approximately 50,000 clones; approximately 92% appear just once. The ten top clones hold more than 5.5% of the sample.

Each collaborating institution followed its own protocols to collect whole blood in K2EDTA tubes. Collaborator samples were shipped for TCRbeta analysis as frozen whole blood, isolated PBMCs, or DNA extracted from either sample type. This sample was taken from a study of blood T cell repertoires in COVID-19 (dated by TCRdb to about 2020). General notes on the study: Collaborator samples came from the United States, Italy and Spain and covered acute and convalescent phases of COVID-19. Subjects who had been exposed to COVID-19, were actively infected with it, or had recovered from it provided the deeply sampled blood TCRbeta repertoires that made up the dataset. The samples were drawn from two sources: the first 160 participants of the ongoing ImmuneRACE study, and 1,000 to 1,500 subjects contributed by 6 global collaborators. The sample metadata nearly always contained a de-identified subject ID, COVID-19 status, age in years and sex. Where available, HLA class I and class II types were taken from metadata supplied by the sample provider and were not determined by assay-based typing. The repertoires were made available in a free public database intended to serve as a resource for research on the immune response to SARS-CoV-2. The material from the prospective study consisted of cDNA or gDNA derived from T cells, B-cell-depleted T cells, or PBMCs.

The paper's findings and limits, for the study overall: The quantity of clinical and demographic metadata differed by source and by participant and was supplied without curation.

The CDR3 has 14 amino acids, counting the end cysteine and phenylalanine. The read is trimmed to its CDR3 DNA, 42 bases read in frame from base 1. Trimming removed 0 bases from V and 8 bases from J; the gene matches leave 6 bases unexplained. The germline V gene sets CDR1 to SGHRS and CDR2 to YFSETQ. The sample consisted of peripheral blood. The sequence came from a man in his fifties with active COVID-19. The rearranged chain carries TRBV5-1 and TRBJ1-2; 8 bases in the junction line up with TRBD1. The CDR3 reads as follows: CASSLGDRLRGYTF. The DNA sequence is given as TGCGCCAGCAGCTTGGGGGACAGGCTTAGGGGCTACACCTTC.